The T cell receptor beta chain described here comes from a study of blood T cell repertoires in COVID-19. This table comes from immunoSEQ multiplex PCR, and its TCRdb copy is limited to in-frame clones, with some not included. The repertoire includes nearly 95,000 clones, about 74% of them detected once, and about 3.9% sits in the top ten. V lost 2 bases and J 2 bases, leaving 12 bases between the germline ends. This CDR3 spans 15 amino acids. Per the germline V gene, CDR1 is MNHNY and CDR2 is SVGAGI (reference sequence). The clonotype comes from a man between 70 and 80 years old with COVID-19, enrolled during active disease. The chain uses TRBV6-6 and TRBJ1-1; tentatively, D is TRBD1 (5 bases). Sample: peripheral blood. Here the CDR3 DNA reads TGTGCCAGCAGTTACCCAGGGTCCGGAAACACTGAAGCTTTCTTT. Its translation is CASSYPGSGNTEAFF.